Listed below are T cell receptor beta chains from one sample, sequenced in a study of blood T cell repertoires in COVID-19. The table came from immunoSEQ multiplex PCR; TCRdb's copy has only in-frame clones and leaves some out. The sample lists roughly 350,000 clones; around 85% were seen once. Sequencing was carried out using peripheral blood. These receptors all stem from a young woman with acute or convalescent COVID-19. The CDR3 runs from the conserved cysteine through the conserved F or W. D genes are given only for firm matches. Clone size is given for some rows only: seen once, a few or many times, or a class if the clone is expanded.

J gene | D gene | clone size | V gene | CDR3 protein | CDR3 DNA
TRBJ1-2 | NA | NA | TRBV18 | CASSPLDPTGLYGYTF | TGTGCCAGCTCACCACTGGACCCCACGGGACTCTATGGCTACACCTTC
TRBJ1-6 | NA | NA | TRBV9 | CASSVSGISMNSPLHF | TGTGCCAGCAGCGTTTCGGGGATTAGCATGAATTCACCCCTCCACTTT
TRBJ1-2 | NA | NA | TRBV29-1 | CSVEARDKRSYGYTF | TGCAGCGTTGAAGCGCGTGACAAGCGGAGCTATGGCTACACCTTC
TRBJ1-1 | TRBD1 | NA | TRBV19 | CASSIVQGMNTEAFF | TGTGCCAGTAGTATAGTACAGGGGATGAACACTGAAGCTTTCTTT
TRBJ2-3 | NA | NA | TRBV24-1 | CATSYRAGDTQYF | TGTGCCACCAGCTACAGGGCGGGAGATACGCAGTATTTT
TRBJ1-1 | TRBD1 | NA | TRBV19 | CASSHLGTGAGENTEAFF | TGTGCCAGTAGCCATCTTGGGACAGGGGCCGGGGAGAACACTGAAGCTTTCTTT
TRBJ1-6 | NA | NA | TRBV14 | CASSLYGDSPLHF | TGTGCCAGCAGCCTATACGGGGATTCACCCCTCCACTTT
TRBJ2-5 | NA | NA | TRBV30 | CAWSQGRGTQYF | TGTGCCTGGTCACAGGGGCGGGGGACCCAGTACTTC
TRBJ1-4 | NA | NA | TRBV6-2/TRBV6-3 | CASSRGGDEKLFF | TGTGCCAGCAGTCGCGGGGGAGATGAAAAACTGTTTTTT
TRBJ2-7 | TRBD1 | few | TRBV7-9 | CASSPTGTYEQYF | TGTGCCAGCAGCCCGACAGGGACCTACGAGCAGTACTTC
TRBJ2-6 | NA | NA | TRBV11-1 | CASSLQATGANVLTF | TGTGCCAGCAGCCTCCAGGCAACTGGGGCCAACGTCCTGACTTTC
TRBJ1-4 | TRBD1 | NA | TRBV2 | CASKMYGQDRRTNEKLFF | TGTGCCAGCAAGATGTATGGACAGGATCGGAGAACTAATGAAAAACTGTTTTTT
TRBJ2-5 | NA | NA | TRBV9 | CASSTSLGPGETQYF | TGTGCCAGCAGCACAAGTCTAGGTCCCGGGGAGACCCAGTACTTC
TRBJ2-7 | TRBD2 | NA | TRBV7-9 | CASSLDAGGLREGTYEQYF | TGTGCCAGCAGCTTAGACGCGGGGGGACTCCGGGAGGGGACCTACGAGCAGTACTTC
TRBJ2-5 | TRBD2 | NA | TRBV2 | CASSEAPGLATTQYF | TGTGCCAGCAGTGAAGCCCCGGGACTAGCGACGACCCAGTACTTC
TRBJ1-1 | NA | NA | TRBV5-5 | CASSSNWRGAEAFF | TGTGCCAGCAGCTCTAATTGGAGGGGCGCTGAAGCTTTCTTT
TRBJ1-1 | NA | once | TRBV10-1 | CASSDAGTRTGNTEAFF | TGCGCCAGCAGTGATGCCGGGACACGAACCGGGAACACTGAAGCTTTCTTT
TRBJ2-2 | NA | NA | TRBV9 | CASSVGGLLAGELFF | TGTGCCAGCAGCGTAGGAGGGTTGCTAGCCGGGGAGCTGTTTTTT
TRBJ1-6 | NA | NA | TRBV2 | CASSSTVNNSPLHF | TGTGCCAGCAGTTCGACAGTGAATAATTCACCCCTCCACTTT
TRBJ2-1 | TRBD2 | NA | TRBV5-1 | CASSFGLVGPNEQFF | TGCGCCAGCAGCTTCGGACTAGTGGGCCCGAATGAGCAGTTCTTC
TRBJ1-1 | TRBD1 | NA | TRBV19 | CASDGTGATEAFF | TGTGCCAGCGATGGGACAGGGGCCACTGAAGCTTTCTTT
TRBJ2-1 | TRBD2 | NA | TRBV19 | CASSTGLAGVDNEQFF | TGTGCCAGTAGTACGGGACTAGCGGGAGTAGACAATGAGCAGTTCTTC
TRBJ2-2 | NA | NA | TRBV3-1/TRBV3-2 | CASSPRAAGNTGELFF | TGTGCCAGCAGCCCGCGTGCGGCGGGAAACACCGGGGAGCTGTTTTTT
TRBJ1-6 | NA | NA | TRBV3-1/TRBV3-2 | CASSPPETDSPLHF | TGTGCCAGCAGCCCTCCCGAGACAGATTCACCCCTCCACTTT
TRBJ1-2 | TRBD1 | NA | TRBV28 | CASSLSSTGGFGKGYTF | TGTGCCAGCAGTCTATCCTCGACAGGGGGCTTCGGAAAGGGCTACACCTTC
TRBJ2-5 | NA | few | TRBV5-1 | CASSPHRTGQETQYF | TGCGCCAGCAGCCCCCATAGGACGGGACAAGAGACCCAGTACTTC
TRBJ1-1 | NA | NA | TRBV5-1 | CASSPNRVNTEAFF | TGCGCCAGCAGCCCAAACAGGGTGAACACTGAAGCTTTCTTT
TRBJ1-1 | NA | NA | TRBV10-3 | CAISDPTPSTEAFF | TGTGCCATCAGTGACCCGACTCCGAGCACTGAAGCTTTCTTT
TRBJ2-3 | NA | once | TRBV6-2/TRBV6-3 | CASSYSDGDPQYF | TGTGCCAGCAGTTACTCTGACGGAGACCCCCAGTATTTT
TRBJ1-4 | TRBD1 | NA | TRBV28 | CASSWTGSGTNEKLFF | TGTGCCAGCAGTTGGACAGGGAGTGGAACTAATGAAAAACTGTTTTTT
TRBJ2-7 | TRBD2 | NA | TRBV5-1 | CASSLGLAGGEQYF | TGCGCCAGCAGCTTGGGACTAGCGGGAGGAGAGCAGTACTTC
TRBJ1-4 | NA | NA | TRBV27 | CASSSGREPTNEKLFF | TGTGCCAGCAGTTCCGGACGGGAGCCTACTAATGAAAAACTGTTTTTT
TRBJ1-2 | NA | NA | TRBV6-6 | CASSFSQDKGGYTF | TGTGCCAGCAGTTTTTCCCAGGACAAGGGTGGCTACACCTTC
TRBJ1-2 | NA | NA | TRBV15 | CATSRDAGGVSGYTF | TGTGCCACCAGCAGAGATGCCGGGGGGGTTAGTGGCTACACCTTC
TRBJ1-5 | NA | NA | TRBV7-2 | CASSLTQYLDQPQHF | TGTGCCAGCAGCTTAACACAGTATCTGGATCAGCCCCAGCATTTT
TRBJ2-5 | TRBD2 | NA | TRBV7-3 | CASSSRAGGGETQYF | TGTGCCAGCAGCTCCCGAGCGGGAGGGGGAGAGACCCAGTACTTC
TRBJ1-1 | TRBD1 | NA | TRBV19 | CASRFGGQELLAFF | TGTGCCAGTAGGTTTGGAGGACAGGAGCTGTTAGCTTTCTTT
TRBJ2-7 | NA | NA | TRBV7-3 | CASSPRSGSYEQYF | TGTGCCAGCAGCCCTCGGTCAGGAAGCTACGAGCAGTACTTC
TRBJ1-1 | NA | NA | TRBV27 | CASIQSGGWYTEAFF | TGTGCCAGTATTCAATCCGGGGGGTGGTACACTGAAGCTTTCTTT
TRBJ1-1 | NA | many | TRBV7-3 | CASSYSTASSGEAFF | TGTGCCAGCAGCTACTCGACAGCAAGTAGTGGTGAAGCTTTCTTT
TRBJ1-2 | TRBD1 | NA | TRBV28 | CASRTAEGAYGYTF | TGTGCCAGCCGTACCGCGGAGGGGGCCTATGGCTACACCTTC
TRBJ1-3 | NA | NA | TRBV14 | CASSQGRAPGNTIYF | TGTGCCAGCAGCCAAGGGAGGGCCCCTGGAAACACCATATATTTT
TRBJ2-1 | TRBD2 | NA | TRBV3-1/TRBV3-2 | CASSPRSSGGLLRFF | TGTGCCAGCAGCCCCAGAAGCAGCGGGGGCCTGTTGCGGTTCTTC
TRBJ1-1 | NA | NA | TRBV9 | CASSGTLENTEAFF | TGTGCCAGCAGCGGGACTTTGGAGAACACTGAAGCTTTCTTT
TRBJ1-2 | TRBD1 | few | TRBV6-1 | CASSESTGAYGYTF | TGTGCCAGCAGTGAATCCACAGGGGCTTATGGCTACACCTTC
TRBJ1-1 | TRBD1 | NA | TRBV27 | CASSLSETGGTEAFF | TGTGCCAGCAGTTTATCGGAGACAGGGGGGACTGAAGCTTTCTTT
TRBJ1-2 | TRBD1 | few | TRBV24-1 | CATSAATGDGYTF | TGTGCCACCAGTGCTGCGACAGGGGACGGCTACACCTTC
TRBJ1-1 | NA | NA | TRBV21-1 | CASSSRDRGQGTEAFF | TGTGCCAGCAGCAGCCGGGACAGGGGGCAGGGCACTGAAGCTTTCTTT
TRBJ2-7 | TRBD1 | NA | TRBV2 | CAGGQGAGEQYF | TGTGCCGGGGGACAGGGGGCCGGCGAGCAGTACTTC
TRBJ2-5 | NA | NA | TRBV19 | CASSIYIGGTTQETQYF | TGTGCCAGTAGTATTTATATCGGCGGGACCACCCAAGAGACCCAGTACTTC